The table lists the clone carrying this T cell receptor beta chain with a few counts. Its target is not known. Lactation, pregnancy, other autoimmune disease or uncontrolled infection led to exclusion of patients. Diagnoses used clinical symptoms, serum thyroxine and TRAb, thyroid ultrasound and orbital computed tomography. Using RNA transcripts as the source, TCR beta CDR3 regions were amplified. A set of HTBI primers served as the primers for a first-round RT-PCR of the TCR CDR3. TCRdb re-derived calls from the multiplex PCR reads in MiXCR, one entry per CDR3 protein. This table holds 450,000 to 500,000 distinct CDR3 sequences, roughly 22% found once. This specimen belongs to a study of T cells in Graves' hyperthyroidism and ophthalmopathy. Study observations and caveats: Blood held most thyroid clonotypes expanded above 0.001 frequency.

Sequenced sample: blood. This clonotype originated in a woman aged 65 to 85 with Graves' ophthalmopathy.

Here the CDR3 DNA reads TGTGCCAGCAGTGAATCTGGACAGGGTATCGTGACCCAGTACTTC. Amino acid sequence: CASSESGQGIVTQYF. The V and J genes are TRBV6-1 and TRBJ2-5; 8 bases are shared with TRBD1. Germline assignment: CDR1 MNHNS and CDR2 SASEGT. The CDR3 has 15 residues. Germline trimming cut 2 bases from V and 7 bases from J; bases unmatched to any gene: 9.